A single TCR beta chain is shown here with its context. What it binds is not known. The CDR3 loop spans 17 amino acids. Trimming at V came to 2 bases and at J to 5 bases, leaving 9 bases not matched to a gene. Germline V gene lookup returns CDR1 SGHNT and CDR2 YYREEE (reference sequence). Survey-level resolution applied to immunoSEQ assay v3.0. Profiled with immunoSEQ multiplex PCR; TCRdb holds only in-frame clones, not every one. The data contain 30,000 or so clones, about four fifths of them singletons. The entry originates in a study of long-term antiretroviral therapy in people with HIV. The overall study: The earliest samples came about a decade before the 2015 immediate-ART recommendation. Notes on the study in general: Sampling of blood ran from the mid-2000s to the late 2010s, and older ART regimens were possibly in use.

The V call is TRBV5-4, the J call TRBJ2-1; 11 bases are shared with TRBD2. This material consisted of unsorted PBMCs, taken 3 years after starting antiretroviral therapy. The TCR sequence derives from a man between 45 and 60 years old with HIV. The CDR3 loop is CASSLPLAGGPNNEQFF. CDR3 DNA sequence: TGTGCCAGCAGCTTACCTTTAGCGGGGGGGCCTAACAATGAGCAGTTCTTC.